This T cell receptor beta chain was sequenced during a study of tumor-infiltrating lymphocytes in primary liver carcinoma. The overall study: Patients, male and female, were 30 to 69 years old.

Scientists recovered RNA and DNA together from about 20-30 mg of unsorted bulk tissue. Subjects presented with primary liver carcinoma managed by surgical resection. V gave up 3 bases and J gave up 7 bases; unmatched junction bases: 12. From germline, CDR1 is SGHVS and CDR2 FQNEAQ. This CDR3 has 15 amino acids. A constant-region primer primed TCR beta cDNA synthesis from 400 to 600 ng of total RNA. Slightly modified ARM-PCR with three nested multiplex PCR rounds yielded TCR beta libraries. The first two PCR rounds used TRBV1-TRBV30 forward primers with a C-beta reverse primer, roughly 10 cycles each. TCRdb independently ran MiXCR on the multiplex PCR reads; one entry per CDR3 protein. The table shows roughly 91,000 distinct CDR3 sequences, with roughly 69% occurring only once. In regard to this clonotype: Given a much more abundant clone one base away, this may be a read error.

Sequencing used liver tumor tissue from sampling region 5. Regarding subset: tumor region T5, tumor centre. This receptor was obtained from a woman between 55 and 75 years old with primary liver carcinoma and hepatitis B virus infection. The rearrangement joins TRBV7-8 to TRBJ2-7, with TRBD2 matching over 7 bases. CDR3 loop: CASSLALVGAGEQYF. In nucleotides, the CDR3 is TGTGCCAGCAGCTTGGCGCTAGTGGGAGCGGGGGAGCAGTACTTC. The whole variable domain, filled in from reference TRBV7-8 and TRBJ2-7, reads GAGVSQSPRYKVAKRGQDVALRCDPISGHVSLFWYQQALGQGPEFLTYFQNEAQLDKSGLPSDRFFAERPEGSVSTLKIQRTQQEDSAVYLCASSLALVGAGEQYFGPGTRLTVT.